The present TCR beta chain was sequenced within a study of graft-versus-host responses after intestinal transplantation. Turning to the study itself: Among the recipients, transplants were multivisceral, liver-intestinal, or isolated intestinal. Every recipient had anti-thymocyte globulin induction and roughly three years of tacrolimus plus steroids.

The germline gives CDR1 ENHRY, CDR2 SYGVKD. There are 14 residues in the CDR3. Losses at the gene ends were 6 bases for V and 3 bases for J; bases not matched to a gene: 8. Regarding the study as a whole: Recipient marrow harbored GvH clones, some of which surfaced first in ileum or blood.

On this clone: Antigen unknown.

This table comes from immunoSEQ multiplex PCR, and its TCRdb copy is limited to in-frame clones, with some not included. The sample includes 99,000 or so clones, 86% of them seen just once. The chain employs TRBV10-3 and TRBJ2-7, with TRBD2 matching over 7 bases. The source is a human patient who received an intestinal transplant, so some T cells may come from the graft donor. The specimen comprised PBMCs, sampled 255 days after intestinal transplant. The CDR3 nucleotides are TGTGCCATCAGCGGGGGGTACACGGACTACGAGCAGTACTTC. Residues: CAISGGYTDYEQYF.